Following are 22 T cell receptor beta chains from one sample sequenced in a study of monozygotic twins with inflammatory bowel disease. For each CDR3 protein, TCRdb gives one entry from its re-call of the 5' RACE reads, without DNA. This sample contains approximately 400,000 distinct CDR3 sequences. Sequencing input: blood. All receptors come from a human donor with ulcerative colitis or Crohn's disease, or a healthy co-twin of an affected twin (not recorded which).

This rearrangement joins TRBV5-1 to TRBJ1-1; checking the TCRdb D call of TRBD1 is not possible without DNA. From germline, CDR1 is SGHRS and CDR2 YFSETQ. This CDR3 is 17 amino acids long. The CDR3 region is CASTPRGTGSVNTEAFF.

V is TRBV6-1 and J is TRBJ1-2; no DNA is available, so the TRBD1 call from TCRdb remains unchecked. This CDR3 has 15 amino acids. Germline V gene sequence: CDR1 MNHNS, CDR2 SASEGT. This chain's CDR3 is CASAASGTAEYGYTF.

The chain combines TRBV5-1 with TRBJ2-1; no DNA is available, so the TRBD1 call from TCRdb remains unchecked. Germline CDR1 is SGHRS and CDR2 is YFSETQ. The CDR3 contains 12 residues. CDR3 residues: CASSLPGPLMLF.

The chain is built from TRBV28 and TRBJ2-3; the D call from TCRdb, TRBD1, cannot be confirmed without DNA. Germline-derived CDR1 and CDR2 are MDHEN and SYDVKM. The CDR3 length is 18 residues. CDR3 amino acids: CASNPLIRTGNGKGTQYF.

The chain couples TRBV20-1 to TRBJ1-5; TCRdb reports TRBD1, a call that lacks DNA to check it against. This CDR3 comprises 16 residues. In germline, CDR1 is DFQATT, CDR2 SNEGSKA (reference sequence). The CDR3 loop reads CSASNTLQVPNQPQHF.

V usage is TRBV7-9 and J usage is TRBJ2-1; TCRdb reports TRBD2, a call that lacks DNA to check it against. This CDR3 has 15 residues. CDR1 is SEHNR, CDR2 FQNEAQ, per germline (reference sequence). The CDR3 is CASSSVTSGRNEQFF.

The chain carries TRBV15 and TRBJ1-5; TCRdb indicates TRBD1, and absent DNA this call remains unverified. The germline V gene encodes CDR1 LNHNV and CDR2 YYDKDF (reference sequence). The CDR3 consists of 14 residues. The CDR3 spells CATSTDRGRQPQHF.

This sequence joins TRBV20-1 and TRBJ1-1; TCRdb gives TRBD1 as the D gene, but with no DNA this cannot be confirmed. Germline CDR1 reads DFQATT; CDR2 reads SNEGSKA (reference sequence). The CDR3 is made up of 13 amino acids. CDR3 amino acids: CSARSTGDTEAFF.

This rearrangement joins TRBV6-5 to TRBJ1-2; TCRdb's D call, TRBD1, is unchecked because there is no DNA. The length of the CDR3 is 17 residues. The germline CDR1 and CDR2 sequences are MNHEY and SVGAGI. The CDR3 loop is CASTYWSGGAVNYGYTF.

The rearrangement links TRBV6-1 to TRBJ2-2; absent DNA, TCRdb's TRBD1 call cannot be checked. The CDR3 runs 15 residues. Per the germline V gene, CDR1 is MNHNS and CDR2 is SASEGT. The CDR3: CASTQAGGNTGELFF.

The V gene is TRBV5-1, the J gene TRBJ2-1; TCRdb's D call, TRBD1, is unchecked because there is no DNA. The CDR3 extends over 13 amino acids. Germline V gene sequence: CDR1 SGHRS, CDR2 YFSETQ. Here the CDR3 reads CASWAGGPNEQFF.

J is TRBJ2-2 and V is TRBV5-1; TCRdb's D call, TRBD2, is unchecked because there is no DNA. The CDR3 totals 14 residues. CDR1 and CDR2 (germline): SGHRS, YFSETQ. This chain's CDR3 is CASTSGRAAGELFF. The variable domain in full, with the rest retrieved from reference TRBV5-1 and TRBJ2-2, is KAGVTQTPRYLIKTRGQQVTLSCSPISGHRSVSWYQQTPGQGLQFLFEYFSETQRNKGNFPGRFSGRQFSNSRSEMNVSTLELGDSALYLCASTSGRAAGELFFGEGSRLTVL.

This rearrangement joins TRBV20-1 to TRBJ2-5; TCRdb calls TRBD1, which cannot be checked without DNA. This CDR3 has 14 residues. Germline CDR1 is DFQATT and CDR2 is SNEGSKA (reference sequence). CDR3 sequence reads: CSANPGSGGETQYF.

V gene TRBV7-2 combines with J gene TRBJ2-5; without DNA, the TCRdb call of TRBD1 cannot be checked. The length of the CDR3 is 15 residues. The V gene's germline CDR1 is SGHTA and CDR2 FQGNSA. The CDR3 here is CASSSSRTGLKTQYF. Using reference TRBV7-2 and TRBJ2-5 for the parts outside the CDR3, the full variable domain is GAGVSQSPSNKVTEKGKDVELRCDPISGHTALYWYRQSLGQGLEFLIYFQGNSAPDKSGLPSDRFSAERTGGSVSTLTIQRTQQEDSAVYLCASSSSRTGLKTQYFGPGTRLLVL.

The chain couples TRBV4-2 to TRBJ2-3; TCRdb lists TRBD2, though no DNA is available to test this call. This CDR3 has 17 amino acids. The germline V gene has CDR1 LGHNA and CDR2 YNFKEQ. The CDR3 loop is CASSQVISGGSADTQYF.

The gene calls are TRBV7-8 and TRBJ2-2; TCRdb's D gene call, TRBD2, goes unchecked for lack of DNA. This CDR3 is 18 amino acids long. Germline CDR1 is SGHVS and CDR2 is FQNEAQ. The CDR3 loop reads CASSPDGGLSSNTGELFF.

The chain combines TRBV29-1 with TRBJ2-2. The germline V gene encodes CDR1 SQVTM and CDR2 ANQGSEA. The CDR3 is 12 amino acids. CDR3 protein: CSVLMDTGELFF.

The rearrangement uses TRBV7-2 and TRBJ2-3; TCRdb's D gene call, TRBD2, goes unchecked for lack of DNA. The CDR3 runs 15 residues. The germline V gene has CDR1 SGHTA and CDR2 FQGNSA. The CDR3 region is CASSFGTRRTDTQYF.

The rearrangement links TRBV2 to TRBJ2-3; TCRdb returns TRBD2, unconfirmable since there is no DNA. CDR1 is SNHLY and CDR2 is FYNNEI in the germline V gene. The CDR3 contains 15 residues. The CDR3 spells CASRRAGGTTDTQYF.

The chain carries TRBV7-6 and TRBJ1-5; TCRdb's D gene call, TRBD1, goes unchecked for lack of DNA. The CDR3 loop spans 15 amino acids. Per germline, CDR1 SGHVS and CDR2 FNYEAQ. This chain's CDR3 is CASSETGQGNQPQHF.

This rearrangement joins TRBV7-3 to TRBJ2-1; TCRdb lists TRBD1, though no DNA is available to test this call. Looked up from germline, CDR1 is SGHTA and CDR2 is FQGTGA. The CDR3 runs 16 residues. CDR3 sequence: CASSPLLASSYNEQFF.

The CDR3 sequence is CASSFHEANTEAFF. This chain connects TRBV27 to TRBJ1-1. CDR3 length: 14 residues. Germline lookup yields CDR1 MNHEY and CDR2 SMNVEV (reference sequence).